The 8 T cell receptor beta chains below were found in one sample sequenced in a study of CD8 T cells in ankylosing spondylitis. Study observations and caveats: Several highly homologous variants made up a TCR beta motif that seemed to typify ankylosing spondylitis blood.

These TCRs are of unknown antigen specificity. TCRdb analysed the 5' RACE reads with MiXCR anew, one entry per CDR3 protein. The data show some 400,000 distinct CDR3 sequences, 20% to 25% seen once. Specimen: blood, either unsorted or a sorted T cell fraction (not recorded which). Receptors originate from a male donor with ankylosing spondylitis.

This sequence joins TRBV2 and TRBJ1-2; D is unresolved. V was trimmed by 6 bases and J by 2 bases, leaving 16 bases between them. This CDR3 is 15 amino acids long. CDR1 and CDR2 (germline): SNHLY, FYNNEI. In DNA, the CDR3 is TGTGCCAGCAGCGAGCAAGTTGGCACCAACTATGGCTACACCTTC. Encoded protein: CASSEQVGTNYGYTF.

This clonotype was recorded a few times. The chain couples TRBV3-1 to TRBJ1-1, with D possibly matching TRBD1 (5 bases). Germline CDR1 is LGHDT and CDR2 is YNNKEL (reference sequence). The CDR3 covers 14 residues. V lost 3 bases and J 0 bases, leaving 8 bases between the germline ends. The CDR3 DNA reads TGTGCCAGCAGCCAGAGGGGATTGAACACTGAAGCTTTCTTT. It codes for CASSQRGLNTEAFF. The variable domain in full, completed from reference TRBV3-1 and TRBJ1-1, reads DTAVSQTPKYLVTQMGNDKSIKCEQNLGHDTMYWYKQDSKKFLKIMFSYNNKELIINETVPNRFSPKSPDKAHLNLHINSLELGDSAVYFCASSQRGLNTEAFFGQGTRLTVV.

A few counts support this clonotype. The chain uses TRBV20-1 and TRBJ2-3; TRBD2 is a possible D gene (6 bases). The germline gives CDR1 DFQATT, CDR2 SNEGSKA (reference sequence). The V end was cut by 6 bases, the J end by 2 bases, with 15 bases between. This CDR3 contains 14 residues. This CDR3 reads CSAPEGGNTDTQYF. CDR3 bases: TGCAGTGCGCCCGAGGGCGGGAACACAGATACGCAGTATTTT.

The chain carries TRBV6-1 and TRBJ1-2; 7 bases are shared with TRBD1. The CDR3 is 14 amino acids. CDR1 and CDR2 (germline): MNHNS, SASEGT. V dropped 5 bases and J dropped 4; count of bases not matched to a gene: 7. In DNA form, the CDR3 reads TGTGCCAGCAGTAGCCGACAGGGCTTCTATGGCTACACCTTC. Translated, it gives CASSSRQGFYGYTF.

The rearrangement joins TRBV9 to TRBJ2-4; the D is unclear. Germline CDR1 is SGDLS and CDR2 is YYNGEE. V lost 4 bases, J lost 4 bases, and 9 bases lay in between. CDR3 length equals 13 residues. Here the CDR3 DNA reads TGTGCCAGCAGCCTTCAGGAGAAAAACATTCAGTACTTC. Amino acid sequence: CASSLQEKNIQYF.

The rearrangement joins TRBV20-1 to TRBJ2-3; no firm D call. The CDR3 has 15 residues. Germline CDR1 reads DFQATT; CDR2 reads SNEGSKA (reference sequence). Trimming took off 6 bases at V and 4 bases at J, with 20 bases between the two ends. CDR3 nucleotides: TGCAGTGCCATCGTACCAAAGGTCAACTCAGATACGCAGTATTTT. Protein sequence: CSAIVPKVNSDTQYF.

This chain joins TRBV5-1 and TRBJ2-1; TRBD2 aligns across 7 bases. The germline CDR1 and CDR2 sequences are SGHRS and YFSETQ. This CDR3 contains 16 residues. J was trimmed by 4 bases and V by 0 bases; bases with no gene match: 7. CDR3 coding DNA: TGCGCCAGCAGCTTGGATGCGGGAGTGACTTACAATGAGCAGTTCTTC. Translation: CASSLDAGVTYNEQFF.

This clonotype was recorded a few times. The CDR3 bases are TGTGCCAGCAGCCCCCCCGGGAAGAGGCAGTTCTTC. It translates to CASSPPGKRQFF. The rearrangement links TRBV7-9 to TRBJ2-1, with D possibly TRBD2 on 5 matching bases. V lost 5 bases and J lost 12, with 14 bases in between. The germline CDR1 and CDR2 sequences are SEHNR and FQNEAQ (reference sequence). CDR3 length: 12 amino acids.